A selection of T cell receptor beta chains follows, all from one sample in a study of cytomegalovirus exposure and HLA in healthy donors. The repertoire was sequenced with immunoSEQ multiplex PCR; TCRdb's copy has only in-frame clones and lacks some. Of 160,000 or so clones listed, about 80% were seen once; the top ten hold roughly 0.99%. The sequencing sample was made of PBMCs. The receptors were sampled from a woman aged 40 to 50 in good health and CMV-seronegative. The conserved cysteine and the conserved F or W are not part of the CDR3 here.

v_call	j_call	cdr3_aa
TRBV6-5	TRBJ2-1	ASSRGTGDNEQF
TRBV5-1	TRBJ2-2	ASRISGDTGELF
TRBV5-1	TRBJ2-3	ASSLAHTSTDTQY
TRBV28	TRBJ1-2	ASRQGFGYGYT
TRBV28	TRBJ1-2	ASSLDPGAGLYGYT
TRBV28	TRBJ1-4	ASSWGVGQATNEKLF
TRBV11-2	TRBJ1-4	ASSLDWGTNEKLF
TRBV7-8	TRBJ2-2	ASSLGRDRVGGELF
TRBV28	TRBJ2-6	ASRGNSPLSGANVLT
TRBV29-1	TRBJ1-4	SVGAIATNEKLF
TRBV6-6	TRBJ2-5	ASSLGGGKETQY
TRBV5-1	TRBJ1-3	ASSLEGVEKGMKRNTIY
TRBV29-1	TRBJ1-1	SVVGTGGMNTEAF
TRBV19	TRBJ2-2	ASKDRWDTGELF
TRBV15	TRBJ1-3	ATSLTDSGNTIY
TRBV9	TRBJ2-7	ASSRGGDAGANEQY
TRBV6-5	TRBJ2-7	ASSRQGSGEQY
TRBV14	TRBJ1-1	ASSVAMNTEAF
TRBV7-9	TRBJ2-1	ASREAGNEQF
TRBV5-6	TRBJ1-1	ASSLAGRATGGTEAF
TRBV6-1	TRBJ1-4	ASSTGQGEKLF
TRBV6-5	TRBJ1-1	ASSYGRRRNTEAF
TRBV4-1	TRBJ1-5	ASSQVDRGSNQPQH
TRBV6-5	TRBJ2-7	ASSTGTSNEQY
TRBV10-3	TRBJ2-2	AISGEVTGELF
TRBV5-1	TRBJ1-1	ASRIGFNAEAF
TRBV27	TRBJ2-7	ASSFLTRPGEQY
TRBV4-2	TRBJ2-1	ASSQDSGTSAYNEQF
TRBV19	TRBJ2-7	ASSIGRYHSYEQY
TRBV5-1	TRBJ2-1	ASSFSTAIRADEQF
TRBV6-1	TRBJ1-3	ASTEGAAYGNTIY
TRBV6-6	TRBJ2-7	ASSYEGIVSGYEQY
TRBV5-1	TRBJ1-2	ASSLGQAIYGYT
TRBV7-6	TRBJ2-3	ASGPGTTPYTDTQY
TRBV11-3	TRBJ2-1	ASSLDRGTDSYNEQF
TRBV11-2	TRBJ1-2	ASSPSNPQGRYGYT
TRBV19	TRBJ2-2	ASSIVAGAFTGELF
TRBV4-1	TRBJ1-6	ASSPGTSSYNSPLH